Described below is a single T cell receptor (beta chain) sequence and its context. The antigen is undetermined. Data came from immunoSEQ multiplex PCR; TCRdb stores just in-frame clones and leaves some out. The sample contains 80,000 or so clones, roughly 85% of which appear only once. The data were obtained in a study of T cell responses to AZD1222 COVID-19 vaccine. Overall study results and limits: There were vaccine-associated CD4 TCRs across spike, dominant at 160-218 and 743-854.

Germline V lookup: CDR1 SNHLY, CDR2 FYNNEI. Between the trimmed V and J ends, which lost 11 bases and 2 bases, there was a span of 18 bases. The CDR3 runs to 14 residues. Sequenced here: peripheral blood, sampled on day 0 of AZD1222 vaccination. V and J are TRBV2 and TRBJ1-2; perhaps TRBD1 as D (6 bases). The clonotype originates from an adult in good health. CDR3 sequence (DNA): TGTGCCGGCCACAGGGAGTTCATCAACTATGGCTACACCTTC. Translation gives CAGHREFINYGYTF.